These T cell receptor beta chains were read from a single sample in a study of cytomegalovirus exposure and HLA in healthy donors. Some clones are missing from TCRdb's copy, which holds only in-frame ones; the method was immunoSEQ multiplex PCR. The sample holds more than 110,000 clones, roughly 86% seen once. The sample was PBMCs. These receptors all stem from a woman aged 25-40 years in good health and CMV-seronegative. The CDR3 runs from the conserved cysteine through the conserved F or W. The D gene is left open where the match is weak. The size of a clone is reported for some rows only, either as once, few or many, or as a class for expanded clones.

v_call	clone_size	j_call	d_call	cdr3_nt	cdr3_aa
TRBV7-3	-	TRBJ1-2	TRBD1	TGTGCCAGCAGCCCGGGACAGAGTAAATTATATGGCTACACCTTC	CASSPGQSKLYGYTF
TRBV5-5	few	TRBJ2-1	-	TGTGCCAGAAGCTTGGGACAATCCTACAATGAGCAGTTCTTC	CARSLGQSYNEQFF
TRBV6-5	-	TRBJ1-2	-	TGTGCCAGCAGGGACAGTCTTCCTGGCTATGGCTACACCTTC	CASRDSLPGYGYTF
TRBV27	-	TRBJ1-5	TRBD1	TGTGCCAGCAGAGGACAGGGTGGACAGCCCCAGCATTTT	CASRGQGGQPQHF
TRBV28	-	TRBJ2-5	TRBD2	TGTGCCAGCAGTTTGCAGTGGACTAGCGGGGGGGGGATCCAGTACTTC	CASSLQWTSGGGIQYF
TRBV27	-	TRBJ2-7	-	TGTGCCAGCAGTCTAAGGACAGACTCCTACGAGCAGTACTTC	CASSLRTDSYEQYF
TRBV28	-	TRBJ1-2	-	TGTGCCAGCACCCGGAGCAGGGGCAATAACTATGGCTACACCTTC	CASTRSRGNNYGYTF
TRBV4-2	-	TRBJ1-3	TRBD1	TGTGCCAGCAGCCCCAGACGGACAGGGGGCTCCTATTCTTTCTCTGGAAACACCATATATTTT	CASSPRRTGGSYSFSGNTIYF
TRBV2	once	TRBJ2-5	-	TGTGCCAGCAGTGACAGGGGGACTCTGTTAGAGACCCAGTACTTC	CASSDRGTLLETQYF
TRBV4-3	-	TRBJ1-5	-	TGCGCCAGCAGCCAAGATTTCAGTTACAATCAGCCCCAGCATTTT	CASSQDFSYNQPQHF
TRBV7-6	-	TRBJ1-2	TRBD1	TGTGCCAGCAGCCTAAAGGGGGCGCTTCTTGGCTACACCTTC	CASSLKGALLGYTF
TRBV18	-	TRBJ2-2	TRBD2	TGTGCCAGCTCACTACGGGACTATCTCCCCGGGGAGCTGTTTTTT	CASSLRDYLPGELFF
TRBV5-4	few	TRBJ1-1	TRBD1	TGTGCCAGCAGCCGCCCTGGGACAGGGGCTGAAGCTTTCTTT	CASSRPGTGAEAFF
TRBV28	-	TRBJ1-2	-	TGTGCCAGCAGTTTACGTCTCAACTATGGCTACACCTTC	CASSLRLNYGYTF
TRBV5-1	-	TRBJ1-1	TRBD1	TGCGCCAGCAGCTTGGCAGGGACAGGGGGCACTGAAGCTTTCTTT	CASSLAGTGGTEAFF
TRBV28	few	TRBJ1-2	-	TGTGCCAGCAGTTTACAGGGCGCCGCCGCGAGTGGCTACACCTTC	CASSLQGAAASGYTF
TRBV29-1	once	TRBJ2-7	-	TGCAGCGTTGGGGCCCAGAGTGGCTACGAGCAGTACTTC	CSVGAQSGYEQYF
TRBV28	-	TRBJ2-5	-	TGTGCCAGCAGTTTTTTCCGGACAACCCAAGAGACCCAGTACTTC	CASSFFRTTQETQYF
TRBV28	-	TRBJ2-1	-	TGTGCCAGCAGCGGGACTCTACAAGGTTCGCGTGAGCAGTTCTTC	CASSGTLQGSREQFF
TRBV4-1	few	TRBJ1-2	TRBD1	TGCGCCAGCGATAACAACCCCAGGGACAGCTCTAACTATGGCTACACCTTC	CASDNNPRDSSNYGYTF
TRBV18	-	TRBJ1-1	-	TGTGCCAGCTCACCCGTTTCGGGGGTGACTGAAGCTTTCTTT	CASSPVSGVTEAFF
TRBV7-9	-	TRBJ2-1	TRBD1	TGTGCCAGCAGCTTAAGGCGACAGGGGGGCAATGAGCAGTTCTTC	CASSLRRQGGNEQFF
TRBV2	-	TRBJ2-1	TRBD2	TGTGCCAGCACCCTGACTAGCGGGGGGGCGAATGAGCAGTTCTTC	CASTLTSGGANEQFF
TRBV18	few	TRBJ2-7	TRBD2	TGTGCCAGCTCACGAACGGGGGGGGACTACGAGCAGTACTTC	CASSRTGGDYEQYF
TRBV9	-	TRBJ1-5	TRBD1	TGTGCCAGCAGCAGGACAGGGGGCAACAATCAGCCCCAGCATTTT	CASSRTGGNNQPQHF
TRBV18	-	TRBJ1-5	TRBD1	TGTGCCAGCTCACCTACCGGGACAGCCTTAAATAGCAATCAGCCCCAGCATTTT	CASSPTGTALNSNQPQHF
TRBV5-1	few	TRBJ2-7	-	TGCGCCAGCAGCGACAGCTCCTACGAGCAGTACTTC	CASSDSSYEQYF
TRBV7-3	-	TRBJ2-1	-	TGTGCCAGCAGCTCGGCAGCCCGAGGGGGGGCTGGTGGCAATGAGCAGTTCTTC	CASSSAARGGAGGNEQFF
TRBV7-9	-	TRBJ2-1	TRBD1	TGTGCCAGCAGCCTAAGACAGGGGGCCAATGAGCAGTTCTTC	CASSLRQGANEQFF
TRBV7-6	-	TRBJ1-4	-	TGTGCCAGCAGCAAACGTCGCTTCGAGGAGAAACTGTTTTTT	CASSKRRFEEKLFF
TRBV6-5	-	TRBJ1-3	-	TGTGCCAGCAGTTACGGGGGGGGCTCTGGAAACACCATATATTTT	CASSYGGGSGNTIYF
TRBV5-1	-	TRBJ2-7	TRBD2	TGCGCCAGCGGGACTAGCTCCTACGAGCAGTACTTC	CASGTSSYEQYF
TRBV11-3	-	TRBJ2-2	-	TGTGCCAGCAGGGGGCCGAACACCGGGGAGCTGTTTTTT	CASRGPNTGELFF
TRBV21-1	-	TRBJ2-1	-	TGTGCCAGCAGCAAAACCTTGGCGGGGGGGCCCGGTGAGCAGTTCTTC	CASSKTLAGGPGEQFF
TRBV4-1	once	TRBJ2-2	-	TGCGCCAGCAGCCAAGGAGGGGGGGGAAACACCGGGGAGCTGTTTTTT	CASSQGGGGNTGELFF
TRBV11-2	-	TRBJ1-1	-	TGTGCCAGCAGCCCCCGAACAGGGTGGAGCACTGAAGCTTTCTTT	CASSPRTGWSTEAFF
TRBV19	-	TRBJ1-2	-	TGTGCCAGTAGTAGGGTCCCCCGACAGGCAGAATATGGCTACACCTTC	CASSRVPRQAEYGYTF
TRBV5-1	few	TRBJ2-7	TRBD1	TGCGCCAGCAGACAATCCGGGACAGGGCTTTACGAGCAGTACTTC	CASRQSGTGLYEQYF
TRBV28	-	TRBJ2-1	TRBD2	TGTGCCAGCACCCGGACGGGGAGCGGGGGGCGGGGTGAGCAGTTCTTC	CASTRTGSGGRGEQFF
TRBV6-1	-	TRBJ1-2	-	TGTGCCAGCAGTGCTTGGGACATTAATGGCTACACCTTC	CASSAWDINGYTF
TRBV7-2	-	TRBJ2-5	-	TGTGCCAGCAGCTTAGATTTGCGGGGGCTTCACAACTTC	CASSLDLRGLHNF
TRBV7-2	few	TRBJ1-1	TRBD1	TGTGCCAGCAGTCGACAGGGTAGGGCCGAAGCTTTCTTT	CASSRQGRAEAFF
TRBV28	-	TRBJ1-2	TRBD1	TGTGCCAGCAGTTTGGGGACAGGGAACTATGGCTACACCTTC	CASSLGTGNYGYTF
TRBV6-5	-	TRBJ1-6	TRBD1	TGTGCCAGCCGGATAGTCGGGACAGGGAATTCACCCCTCCACTTT	CASRIVGTGNSPLHF